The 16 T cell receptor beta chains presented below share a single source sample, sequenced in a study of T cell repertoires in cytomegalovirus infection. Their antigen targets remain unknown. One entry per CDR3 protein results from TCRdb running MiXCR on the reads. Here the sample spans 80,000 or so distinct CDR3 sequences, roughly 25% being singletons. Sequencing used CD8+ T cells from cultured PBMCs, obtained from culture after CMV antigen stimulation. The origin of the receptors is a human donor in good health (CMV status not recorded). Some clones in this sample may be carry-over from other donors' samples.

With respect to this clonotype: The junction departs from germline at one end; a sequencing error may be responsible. The DNA for the CDR3 is TGTGCCAGCAGGTCTAGCAATCAGCCCCAGCGTTTT. This encodes CASRSSNQPQRF. The chain combines TRBV27 with TRBJ1-5; D uncertain. The CDR3 has 12 residues. Per germline, CDR1 MNHEY and CDR2 SMNVEV (reference sequence).

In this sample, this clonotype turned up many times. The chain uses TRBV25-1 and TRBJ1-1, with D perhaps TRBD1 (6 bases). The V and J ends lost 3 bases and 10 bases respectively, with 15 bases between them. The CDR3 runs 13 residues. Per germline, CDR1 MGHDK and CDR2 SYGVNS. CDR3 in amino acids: CASSDLMDSSAFF. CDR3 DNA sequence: TGTGCCAGCAGTGATCTCATGGACAGCTCAGCTTTCTTT.

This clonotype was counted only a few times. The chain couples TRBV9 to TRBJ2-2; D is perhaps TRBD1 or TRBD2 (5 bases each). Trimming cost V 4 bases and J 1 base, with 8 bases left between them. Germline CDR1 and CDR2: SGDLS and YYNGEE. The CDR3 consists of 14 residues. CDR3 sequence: CASSSGGNTGELFF. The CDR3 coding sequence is TGTGCCAGCAGCTCTGGGGGGAACACCGGGGAGCTGTTTTTT.

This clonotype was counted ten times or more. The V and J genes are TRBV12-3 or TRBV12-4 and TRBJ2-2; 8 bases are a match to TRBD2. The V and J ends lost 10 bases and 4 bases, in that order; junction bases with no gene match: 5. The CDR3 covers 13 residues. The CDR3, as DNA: TGTGCCACCCCGGGGGGGCCCACCGGGGAGCTGTTTTTT. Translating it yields CATPGGPTGELFF.

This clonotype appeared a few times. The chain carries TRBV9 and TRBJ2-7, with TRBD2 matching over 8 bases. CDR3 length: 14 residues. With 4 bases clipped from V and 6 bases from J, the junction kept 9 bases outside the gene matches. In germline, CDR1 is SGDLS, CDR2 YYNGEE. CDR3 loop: CASSPGGGRGEQYF. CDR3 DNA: TGTGCCAGCAGCCCCGGGGGGGGGCGAGGCGAGCAGTACTTC.

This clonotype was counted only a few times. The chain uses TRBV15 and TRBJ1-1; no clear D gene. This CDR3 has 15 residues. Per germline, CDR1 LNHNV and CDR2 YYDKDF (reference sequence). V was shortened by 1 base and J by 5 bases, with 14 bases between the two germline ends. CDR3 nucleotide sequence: TGTGCCACCAGCAGAGGGTGGACCCAGGCGACTGAAGCTTTCTTT. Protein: CATSRGWTQATEAFF.

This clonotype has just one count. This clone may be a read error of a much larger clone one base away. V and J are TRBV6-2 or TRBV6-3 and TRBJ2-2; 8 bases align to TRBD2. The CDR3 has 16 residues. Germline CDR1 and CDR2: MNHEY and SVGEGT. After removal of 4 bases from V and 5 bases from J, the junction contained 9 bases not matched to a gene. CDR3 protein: CASSSRLARLTGELFF. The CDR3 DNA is TGTGCCAGCAGTTCCAGACTAGCGAGGTTAACCGGGGAGCTGTTTTTT.

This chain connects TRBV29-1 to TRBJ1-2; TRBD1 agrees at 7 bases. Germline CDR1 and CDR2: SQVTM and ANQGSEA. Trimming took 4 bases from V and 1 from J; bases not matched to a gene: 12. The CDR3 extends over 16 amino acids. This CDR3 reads CSVGGGTVDRNYGYTF. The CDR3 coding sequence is TGCAGCGTTGGGGGGGGGACAGTCGATCGTAACTATGGCTACACCTTC.

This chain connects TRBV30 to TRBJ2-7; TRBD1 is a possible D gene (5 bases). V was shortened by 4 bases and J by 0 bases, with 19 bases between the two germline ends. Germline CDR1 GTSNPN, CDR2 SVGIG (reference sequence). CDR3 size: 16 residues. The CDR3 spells CAWKAGIKGPSYEQYF. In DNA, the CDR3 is TGTGCCTGGAAAGCAGGAATCAAGGGGCCCTCCTACGAGCAGTACTTC. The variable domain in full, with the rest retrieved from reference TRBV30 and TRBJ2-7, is SQTIHQWPATLVQPVGSPLSLECTVEGTSNPNLYWYRQAAGRGLQLLFYSVGIGQISSEVPQNLSASRPQDRQFILSSKKLLLSDSGFYLCAWKAGIKGPSYEQYFGPGTRLTVT.

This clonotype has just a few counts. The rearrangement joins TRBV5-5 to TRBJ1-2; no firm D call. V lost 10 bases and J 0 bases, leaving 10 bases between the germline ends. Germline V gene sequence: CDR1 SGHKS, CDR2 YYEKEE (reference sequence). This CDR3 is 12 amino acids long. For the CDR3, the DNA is TGTGCCTCCGAGGCCGCTAACTATGGCTACACCTTC. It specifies CASEAANYGYTF. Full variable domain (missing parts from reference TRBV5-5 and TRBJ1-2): DAGVTQSPTHLIKTRGQQVTLRCSPISGHKSVSWYQQVLGQGPQFIFQYYEKEERGRGNFPDRFSARQFPNYSSELNVNALLLGDSALYLCASEAANYGYTFGSGTRLTVV.

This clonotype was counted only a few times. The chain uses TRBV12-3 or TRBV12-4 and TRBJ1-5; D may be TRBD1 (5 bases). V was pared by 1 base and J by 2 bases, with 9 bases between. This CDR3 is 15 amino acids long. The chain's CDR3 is CASSLEGMGNQPQHF. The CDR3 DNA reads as TGTGCCAGCAGTTTAGAGGGGATGGGCAATCAGCCCCAGCATTTT.

The CDR3 DNA is TGTGCCAGCAGTTTATCCATACATTGGCCGACAAAACTGTTTTTT. This sequence encodes CASSLSIHWPTKLFF. The chain links TRBV28 to TRBJ1-4; D not certain. V dropped 1 base and J dropped 10 bases, with 16 bases sitting between them. This CDR3 is built from 15 residues. Germline V gene data show CDR1 as MDHEN and CDR2 as SYDVKM.

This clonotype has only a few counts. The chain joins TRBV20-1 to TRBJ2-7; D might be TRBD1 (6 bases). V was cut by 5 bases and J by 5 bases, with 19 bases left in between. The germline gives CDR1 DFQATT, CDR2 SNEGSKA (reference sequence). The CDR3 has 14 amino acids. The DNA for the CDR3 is TGCAGTGCTGAAACGCACAGGGTGGAGGACGAGCAGTACTTC. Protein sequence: CSAETHRVEDEQYF.

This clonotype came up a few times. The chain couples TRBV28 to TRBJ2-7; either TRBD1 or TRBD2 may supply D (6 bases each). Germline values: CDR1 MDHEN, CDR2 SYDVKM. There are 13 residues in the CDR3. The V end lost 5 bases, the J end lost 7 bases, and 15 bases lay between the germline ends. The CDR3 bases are TGTGCCAGCAGTAAGGGGGGCGCGGGGGAGCAGTACTTC. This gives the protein CASSKGGAGEQYF.

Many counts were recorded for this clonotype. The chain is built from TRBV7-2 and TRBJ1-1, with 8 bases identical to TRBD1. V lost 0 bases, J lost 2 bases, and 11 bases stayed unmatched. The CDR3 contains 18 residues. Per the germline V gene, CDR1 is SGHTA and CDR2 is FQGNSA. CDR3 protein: CASSLAPTGVGENTEAFF. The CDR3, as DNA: TGTGCCAGCAGCTTAGCCCCGACAGGGGTGGGGGAAAACACTGAAGCTTTCTTT. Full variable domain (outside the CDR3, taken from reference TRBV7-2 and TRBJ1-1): GAGVSQSPSNKVTEKGKDVELRCDPISGHTALYWYRQSLGQGLEFLIYFQGNSAPDKSGLPSDRFSAERTGGSVSTLTIQRTQQEDSAVYLCASSLAPTGVGENTEAFFGQGTRLTVV.

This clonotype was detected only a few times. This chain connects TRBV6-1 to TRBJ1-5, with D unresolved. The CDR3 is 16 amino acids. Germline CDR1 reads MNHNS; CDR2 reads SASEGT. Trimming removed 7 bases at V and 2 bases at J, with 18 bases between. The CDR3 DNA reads TGTGCCAGCACCGAACGTGGGGTGATTGGCAATCAGCCCCAGCATTTT. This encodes CASTERGVIGNQPQHF.